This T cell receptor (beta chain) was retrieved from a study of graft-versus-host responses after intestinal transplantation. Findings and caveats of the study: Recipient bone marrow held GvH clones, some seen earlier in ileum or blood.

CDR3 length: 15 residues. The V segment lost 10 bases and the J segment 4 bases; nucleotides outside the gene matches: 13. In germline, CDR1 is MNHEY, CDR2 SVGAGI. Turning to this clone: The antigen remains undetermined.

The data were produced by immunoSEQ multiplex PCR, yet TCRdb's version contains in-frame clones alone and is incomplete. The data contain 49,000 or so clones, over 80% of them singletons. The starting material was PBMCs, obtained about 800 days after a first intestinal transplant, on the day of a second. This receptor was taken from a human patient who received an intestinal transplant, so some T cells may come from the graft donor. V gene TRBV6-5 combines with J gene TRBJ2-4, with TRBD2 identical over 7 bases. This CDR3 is CATSQEGGPKNIQYF. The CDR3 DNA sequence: TGTGCCACCTCGCAAGAGGGAGGGCCAAAAAACATTCAGTACTTC.